The 25 T cell receptor beta chains below come from one sample, sequenced in a study of cytomegalovirus exposure and HLA in healthy donors. PCR primers comprised 60 Vbeta and 13 Jbeta primers. Some clones are missing from TCRdb's copy, which holds only in-frame ones; the method was immunoSEQ multiplex PCR. The table has some 150,000 clones, approximately 67% seen once. Material for sequencing was PBMCs. Source of these receptors: a man in his forties in good health and CMV-seronegative.

This chain joins TRBV14 and TRBJ1-4; D uncertain. CDR1 SGHDN and CDR2 FVKESK come from the germline V gene. The CDR3 is 14 amino acids. V dropped 4 bases and J dropped 4 bases, with 10 bases sitting between them. Here the CDR3 DNA reads TGTGCCAGCAGCCTTCTGGCCATTAATGAAAAACTGTTTTTT. Translation gives CASSLLAINEKLFF. Together with reference TRBV14 and TRBJ1-4, the CDR3 gives the full variable domain: EAGVTQFPSHSVIEKGQTVTLRCDPISGHDNLYWYRRVMGKEIKFLLHFVKESKQDESGMPNNRFLAERTGGTYSTLKVQPAELEDSGVYFCASSLLAINEKLFFGSGTQLSVL.

This clone came up once. The rearrangement uses TRBV18 and TRBJ1-2; a possible D gene is TRBD1 (6 bases). V was shortened by 8 bases and J by 2 bases, with 15 bases between the two germline ends. Germline V gene sequence: CDR1 KGHSH, CDR2 LQKENI. The CDR3 runs 14 residues. The CDR3 is CASRSRDTNYGYTF. The CDR3 region has the DNA TGTGCCAGCCGATCCAGGGACACCAACTATGGCTACACCTTC.

This clone came up once. The rearrangement uses TRBV27 and TRBJ2-4, with D maybe TRBD1 (5 bases). Trimming cost V 11 bases and J 0 bases, with 11 bases left between them. The CDR3 covers 13 residues. The germline V gene has CDR1 MNHEY and CDR2 SMNVEV (reference sequence). CDR3 sequence: CAFWGIAKNIQYF. CDR3 DNA sequence: TGTGCCTTCTGGGGCATAGCCAAAAACATTCAGTACTTC.

This clone came up once. V and J are TRBV15 and TRBJ1-5, with D maybe TRBD1 (6 bases). The V gene lost 5 bases and the J gene lost 1 base, with 12 bases spanning the gap. The CDR3 consists of 15 residues. Germline V CDR1 and CDR2: LNHNV, YYDKDF (reference sequence). CDR3 nucleotide sequence: TGTGCCACCAGCCTGGGGGGGGCGAGCAATCAGCCCCAGCATTTT. It codes for CATSLGGASNQPQHF. The whole variable domain, remainder taken from reference TRBV15 and TRBJ1-5, is DAMVIQNPRYQVTQFGKPVTLSCSQTLNHNVMYWYQQKSSQAPKLLFHYYDKDFNNEADTPDNFQSRRPNTSFCFLDIRSPGLGDTAMYLCATSLGGASNQPQHFGDGTRLSIL.

The chain employs TRBV6-4 and TRBJ1-1; D not certain. There are 13 residues in the CDR3. Germline V gene data show CDR1 as MRHNA and CDR2 as SNTAGT. Trimming left V 6 bases short and J 4 bases short, with 12 bases between. This CDR3 is CASSSEGGTEAFF. The CDR3 DNA reads TGTGCCAGCAGCTCGGAGGGCGGCACTGAAGCTTTCTTT.

The rearrangement joins TRBV19 to TRBJ1-2; 9 bases agree with TRBD1. The CDR3 covers 16 residues. V lost 5 bases, J lost 2 bases, and 9 bases stayed unmatched. The germline gives CDR1 LNHDA, CDR2 SQIVND (reference sequence). In DNA, the CDR3 is TGTGCCAGTAGTCCAACTCCGGGACAGGGAAACTATGGCTACACCTTC. Protein sequence: CASSPTPGQGNYGYTF.

The rearrangement uses TRBV5-1 and TRBJ1-2, with 7 bases that match TRBD1. The CDR3 totals 13 residues. Trimming cost V 2 bases and J 8 bases; bases outside gene matches: 6. Per the germline V gene, CDR1 is SGHRS and CDR2 is YFSETQ. CDR3 protein: CASSFTGEEGYTF. The CDR3 nucleotides are TGCGCCAGCAGCTTTACAGGGGAAGAGGGCTACACCTTC.

In this sample, this clone turned up a few times. This sequence joins TRBV2 and TRBJ1-5; D ambiguous. The CDR3 spans 14 residues. Germline CDR1 and CDR2: SNHLY and FYNNEI. The ends were cut back, 5 bases at V and 1 base at J, with 9 bases in the middle. In DNA, the CDR3 is TGTGCCAGCAGTACATTTTCCAGCAATCAGCCCCAGCATTTT. Amino acid sequence: CASSTFSSNQPQHF.

There are a few counts of this clone. This chain links TRBV7-2 with TRBJ1-2; TRBD1 agrees at 7 bases. The trim removed 5 bases at V and 3 bases at J, leaving 12 bases unmatched. In germline, CDR1 is SGHTA, CDR2 FQGNSA. The CDR3 spans 16 residues. The CDR3 is CASSVSQGFGDYGYTF. For the CDR3, the DNA is TGTGCCAGCAGCGTATCACAGGGGTTTGGAGACTATGGCTACACCTTC. Using reference TRBV7-2 and TRBJ1-2 for the parts outside the CDR3, the full variable domain is GAGVSQSPSNKVTEKGKDVELRCDPISGHTALYWYRQSLGQGLEFLIYFQGNSAPDKSGLPSDRFSAERTGGSVSTLTIQRTQQEDSAVYLCASSVSQGFGDYGYTFGSGTRLTVV.

The sample holds a few counts of this clone. V gene TRBV6-4 combines with J gene TRBJ1-2; TRBD1 aligns across 7 bases. The V gene end was trimmed by 6 bases and the J gene end by 6 bases; junction bases not matched to a gene: 10. Germline-derived CDR1 and CDR2 are MRHNA and SNTAGT. The length of the CDR3 is 14 residues. CDR3 sequence: CASSAAGTADGYTF. In DNA form, the CDR3 reads TGTGCCAGCAGCGCTGCCGGGACAGCAGATGGCTACACCTTC.

This chain links TRBV30 with TRBJ2-3; 16 bases agree with TRBD2. Germline trimming cut 3 bases from V and 2 bases from J; bases unmatched to any gene: 8. Germline loops: CDR1 GTSNPN, CDR2 SVGIG (reference sequence). The CDR3 totals 18 residues. CDR3 sequence reads: CAWRDPGLAGGVTDTQYF. The DNA of the CDR3 is TGTGCCTGGAGAGATCCGGGACTAGCGGGGGGGGTCACAGATACGCAGTATTTT.

This chain joins TRBV5-4 and TRBJ2-5, with 8 bases fitting TRBD1. Germline V lookup: CDR1 SGHNT, CDR2 YYREEE (reference sequence). CDR3 length: 13 residues. Trimming at V came to 3 bases and at J to 5 bases, leaving 3 bases not matched to a gene. CDR3 sequence: CASSSRGLETQYF. Here the CDR3 DNA reads TGTGCCAGCAGCTCCAGGGGGCTGGAGACCCAGTACTTC.

The gene calls are TRBV9 and TRBJ2-2; TRBD2 aligns across 11 bases. The length of the CDR3 is 20 residues. The trim removed 3 bases at V and 2 bases at J, leaving 15 bases unmatched. Germline V gene sequence: CDR1 SGDLS, CDR2 YYNGEE. This chain's CDR3 is CASSDTQGSGTSGNTGELFF. The CDR3, as DNA: TGTGCCAGCAGCGACACGCAGGGTTCCGGGACTAGCGGCAACACCGGGGAGCTGTTTTTT.

The chain links TRBV5-4 to TRBJ1-6; 8 positions match TRBD1. CDR3 length: 14 residues. The V gene end was trimmed by 0 bases and the J gene end by 10 bases; junction bases not matched to a gene: 3. Germline assignment: CDR1 SGHNT and CDR2 YYREEE (reference sequence). CDR3 in amino acids: CASSLGTGYSPLHF. The CDR3 DNA follows: TGTGCCAGCAGCTTGGGGACAGGGTACTCACCCCTCCACTTT.

The J gene is TRBJ1-5, the V gene TRBV4-2; D is ambiguous. Germline loops: CDR1 LGHNA, CDR2 YNFKEQ. The CDR3 sequence is 13 residues long. V gave up 1 base and J gave up 2 bases, with 3 bases separating them. This CDR3 reads CASSQAGNQPQHF. The CDR3 bases are TGTGCCAGCAGCCAAGCAGGCAATCAGCCCCAGCATTTT.

The V and J genes are TRBV6-1 and TRBJ2-2; a possible D gene is TRBD1 (6 bases). The germline CDR1 and CDR2 sequences are MNHNS and SASEGT. V was shortened by 7 bases and J by 7 bases, with 19 bases between the two germline ends. The CDR3 is 15 amino acids. CDR3 sequence reads: CASKGVAWTVGELFF. The CDR3 bases are TGTGCCAGCAAAGGTGTAGCCTGGACAGTCGGGGAGCTGTTTTTT.

The chain joins TRBV29-1 to TRBJ2-1; 9 bases align to TRBD1. This CDR3 is built from 15 residues. Germline-derived CDR1 and CDR2 are SQVTM and ANQGSEA. The J segment lost 3 bases and the V segment lost 6 bases, leaving 9 bases of the junction unmatched. The CDR3 DNA is TGCAGCGTAGCCGCCCCGGACAGGGGCTACAATGAGCAGTTCTTC. It encodes CSVAAPDRGYNEQFF.

The CDR3 reads CASSEFRDNRYLGYF. CDR3 nucleotides: TGTGCCAGCAGTGAATTTCGGGATAACAGATATCTTGGGTATTTT. The genes are TRBV2 and TRBJ2-3, with D possibly matching TRBD2 (5 bases). This CDR3 has 15 amino acids. Germline V CDR1 and CDR2: SNHLY, FYNNEI. V lost 2 bases and J 14 bases, leaving 23 bases between the germline ends.

In its sample, this clone was seen once. The junction shows a germline mismatch at one end, possibly a read error. The chain recombines TRBV5-4 with TRBJ1-1; D is possibly TRBD1 (5 bases). There are 14 residues in the CDR3. CDR1 is SGHNT, CDR2 YYREEE, per germline (reference sequence). This chain's CDR3 is CAGSLLGPNTEAFF. DNA for the CDR3: TGTGCCGGCAGCCTCTTGGGGCCGAACACTGAAGCTTTCTTT.

This clone showed up many times. The rearrangement links TRBV6-6 to TRBJ2-1; 10 bases agree with TRBD2. Germline loops: CDR1 MNHNY, CDR2 SVGAGI (reference sequence). J was trimmed by 9 bases and V by 4 bases; bases with no gene match: 9. This CDR3 is 15 amino acids long. The CDR3 region is CASSLLAGTTGEQFF. Here the CDR3 DNA reads TGTGCCAGCAGTTTACTAGCGGGAACAACTGGTGAGCAGTTCTTC.

The chain links TRBV4-2 to TRBJ2-1, with 11 bases matching TRBD2. V was pared by 4 bases and J by 2 bases, with 4 bases of the junction left unmatched. The CDR3 contains 16 residues. Germline V gene sequence: CDR1 LGHNA, CDR2 YNFKEQ. The chain's CDR3 is CASSLLAGDTYNEQFF. The CDR3 bases are TGTGCCAGCAGCCTACTAGCGGGAGATACCTACAATGAGCAGTTCTTC.

This chain connects TRBV13 to TRBJ2-1, with 7 bases identical to TRBD2. V dropped 5 bases and J dropped 10; count of bases not matched to a gene: 5. The germline CDR1 and CDR2 sequences are PRHDT and FYEKMQ (reference sequence). The CDR3 totals 12 residues. CDR3 loop: CASSPSGVEQFF. In DNA form, the CDR3 reads TGTGCCAGCAGCCCCAGCGGGGTCGAGCAGTTCTTC.

The chain uses TRBV18 and TRBJ2-2, with D maybe TRBD2 (6 bases). In germline, CDR1 is KGHSH, CDR2 LQKENI. V lost 7 bases to trimming and J lost 2 bases, with 14 bases between them. The CDR3 length is 15 residues. For the CDR3, the DNA is TGTGCCAGCTTACCGGGACTGCTAAACACCGGGGAGCTGTTTTTT. This translates into CASLPGLLNTGELFF.

The rearrangement links TRBV21-1 to TRBJ1-5; the table's D call TRBD1 went unverified against the DNA. TRBV21-1 is assigned pseudogene status. CDR3 size: 16 residues. The CDR3 reads CASSSWMTGINQPQHF. In DNA, the CDR3 is TGTGCCAGCAGCAGCTGGATGACAGGGATCAATCAGCCCCAGCATTTT.

This clone appeared once. The chain is built from TRBV7-2 and TRBJ1-6, with D possibly being TRBD1 (6 bases). Trimming removed 2 bases at V and 3 bases at J, with 8 bases between. The CDR3 spans 15 residues. The germline CDR1 and CDR2 sequences are SGHTA and FQGNSA. The CDR3, as DNA: TGTGCCAGCAGCTTAAGGACAGTCTATAATTCACCCCTCCACTTT. Its protein is CASSLRTVYNSPLHF.